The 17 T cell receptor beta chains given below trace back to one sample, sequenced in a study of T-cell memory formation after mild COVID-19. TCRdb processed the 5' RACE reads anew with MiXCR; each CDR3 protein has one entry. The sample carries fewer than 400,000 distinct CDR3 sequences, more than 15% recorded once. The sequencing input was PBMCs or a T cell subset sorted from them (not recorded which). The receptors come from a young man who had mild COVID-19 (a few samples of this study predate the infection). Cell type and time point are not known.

CDR3 in amino acids: CASSYALDEQFF. As DNA, the CDR3 is TGTGCCAGCAGTTACGCGCTGGATGAGCAGTTCTTC. The chain couples TRBV6-5 to TRBJ2-1; D gene uncertain. CDR1 is MNHEY, CDR2 SVGAGI, per germline. The CDR3 has 12 amino acids. Trimming removed 2 bases from V and 8 bases from J, with 7 bases in between.

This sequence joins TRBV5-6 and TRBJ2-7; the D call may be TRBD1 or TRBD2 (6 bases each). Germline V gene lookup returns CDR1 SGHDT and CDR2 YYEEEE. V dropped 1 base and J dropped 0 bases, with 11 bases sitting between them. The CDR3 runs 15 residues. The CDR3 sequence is CASSLKGGFSYEQYF. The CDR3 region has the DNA TGTGCCAGCAGCTTGAAGGGGGGATTCTCCTACGAGCAGTACTTC. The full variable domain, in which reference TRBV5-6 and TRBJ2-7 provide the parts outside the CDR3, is DAGVTQSPTHLIKTRGQQVTLRCSPKSGHDTVSWYQQALGQGPQFIFQYYEEEERQRGNFPDRFSGHQFPNYSSELNVNALLLGDSALYLCASSLKGGFSYEQYFGPGTRLTVT.

This CDR3 reads CASSPRGGLETQYF. DNA of the CDR3: TGTGCCAGCAGTCCCAGGGGAGGGTTAGAGACCCAGTACTTC. J is TRBJ2-5 and V is TRBV12-3 or TRBV12-4, with TRBD2 as a possible D gene (7 bases). Between the trimmed V and J ends, which lost 5 bases and 4 bases, there was a span of 14 bases. This CDR3 contains 14 residues.

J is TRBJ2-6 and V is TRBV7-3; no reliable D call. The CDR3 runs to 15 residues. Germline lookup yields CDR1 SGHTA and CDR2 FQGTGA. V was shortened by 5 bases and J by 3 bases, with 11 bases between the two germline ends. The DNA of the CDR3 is TGTGCCAGCAGCATGGTTAAGGGTGGGGCCAACGTCCTGACTTTC. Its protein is CASSMVKGGANVLTF.

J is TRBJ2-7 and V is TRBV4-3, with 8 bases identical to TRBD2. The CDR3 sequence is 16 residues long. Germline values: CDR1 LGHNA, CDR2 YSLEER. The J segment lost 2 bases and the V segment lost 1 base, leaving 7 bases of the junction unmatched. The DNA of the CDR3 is TGCGCCAGCAGCCAAGTAAGAGGCGGGGGGCCCTACGAGCAGTACTTC. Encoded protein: CASSQVRGGGPYEQYF.

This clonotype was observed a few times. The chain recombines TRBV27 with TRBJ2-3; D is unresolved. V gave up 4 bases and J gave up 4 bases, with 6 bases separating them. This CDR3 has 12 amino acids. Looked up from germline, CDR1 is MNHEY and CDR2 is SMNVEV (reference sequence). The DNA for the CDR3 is TGTGCCAGCAGTTCCCCCCCAGATACGCAGTATTTT. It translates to CASSSPPDTQYF.

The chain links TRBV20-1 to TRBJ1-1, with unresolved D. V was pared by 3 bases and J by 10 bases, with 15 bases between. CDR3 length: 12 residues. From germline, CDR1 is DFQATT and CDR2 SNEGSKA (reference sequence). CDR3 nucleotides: TGCAGTGCTAGCGTCAGTGGGCCCGGAGCTTTCTTT. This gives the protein CSASVSGPGAFF.

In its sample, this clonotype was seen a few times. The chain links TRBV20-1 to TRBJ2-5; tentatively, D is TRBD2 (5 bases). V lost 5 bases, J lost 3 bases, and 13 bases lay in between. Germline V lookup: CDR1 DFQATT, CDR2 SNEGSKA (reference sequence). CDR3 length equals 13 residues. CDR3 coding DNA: TGCAGTGCTTGGGCCCTGGAGGAAGAGACCCAGTACTTC. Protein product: CSAWALEEETQYF.

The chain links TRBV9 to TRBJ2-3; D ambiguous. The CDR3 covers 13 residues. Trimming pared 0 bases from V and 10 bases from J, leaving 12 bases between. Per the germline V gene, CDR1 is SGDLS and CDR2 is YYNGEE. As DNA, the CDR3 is TGTGCCAGCAGCGTAGGAGTAGGGTTTGCGCAGTATTTT. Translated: CASSVGVGFAQYF.

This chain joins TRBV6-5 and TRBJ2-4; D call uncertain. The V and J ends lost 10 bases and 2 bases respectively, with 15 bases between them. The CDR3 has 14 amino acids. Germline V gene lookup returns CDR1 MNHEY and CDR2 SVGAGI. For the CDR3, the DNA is TGTGCCACCCAGCCTTTTGGGTCCAAAAACATTCAGTACTTC. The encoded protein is CATQPFGSKNIQYF.

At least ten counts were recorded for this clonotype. CDR3 DNA sequence: TGCGCCAGCAGCTTGGACGGGGAAAAACTGTTTTTT. Translated: CASSLDGEKLFF. The chain joins TRBV5-1 to TRBJ1-4, with D uncertain. The CDR3 loop spans 12 amino acids. CDR1 is SGHRS and CDR2 is YFSETQ in the germline V gene. Deletions cut 0 bases from V and 8 bases from J, with 5 bases between.

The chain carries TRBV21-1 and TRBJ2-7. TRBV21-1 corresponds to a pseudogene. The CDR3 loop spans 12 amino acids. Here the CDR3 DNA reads TGTGCCAGCAGCAAGGTAGCAGCGAGGCAGTACTTC. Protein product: CASSKVAARQYF.

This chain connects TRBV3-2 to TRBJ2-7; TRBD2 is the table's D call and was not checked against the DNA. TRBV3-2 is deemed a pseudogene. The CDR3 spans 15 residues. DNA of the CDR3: TGTGCCAGCAGCTATCATCCGGGACTACCCTACGAGCAGTACGTC. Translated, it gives CASSYHPGLPYEQYV.

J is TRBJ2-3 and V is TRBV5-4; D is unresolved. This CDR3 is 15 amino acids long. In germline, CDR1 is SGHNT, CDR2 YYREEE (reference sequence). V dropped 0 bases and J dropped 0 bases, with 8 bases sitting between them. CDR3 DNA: TGTGCCAGCAGCTTGGCTCTGGGTAGCACAGATACGCAGTATTTT. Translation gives CASSLALGSTDTQYF.

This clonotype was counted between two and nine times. The CDR3 DNA sequence: TGTGCCCCCCACTACCGGGGGAAAGAGACCCAGTACTTC. It is translated as CAPHYRGKETQYF. The V call is TRBV9, the J call TRBJ2-5; TRBD2 is a possible D gene (6 bases). Germline values: CDR1 SGDLS, CDR2 YYNGEE. The CDR3 spans 13 residues. Trimming stripped 10 bases from V and 3 bases from J, with 16 bases between.

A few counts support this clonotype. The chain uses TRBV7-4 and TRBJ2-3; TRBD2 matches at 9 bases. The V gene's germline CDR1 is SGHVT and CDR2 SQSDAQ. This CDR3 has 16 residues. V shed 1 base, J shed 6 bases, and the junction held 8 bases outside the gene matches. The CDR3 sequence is CASSLVPASGVDTQYF. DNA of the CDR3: TGTGCCAGCAGCTTAGTGCCCGCTAGCGGGGTGGATACGCAGTATTTT.

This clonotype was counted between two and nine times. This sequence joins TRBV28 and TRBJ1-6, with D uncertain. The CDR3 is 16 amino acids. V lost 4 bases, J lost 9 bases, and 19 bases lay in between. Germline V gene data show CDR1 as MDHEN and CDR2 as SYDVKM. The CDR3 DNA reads TGTGCCAGCAGTTCCCCTGGTGCTTTCGCCGGTTCACCCCTCCACTTT. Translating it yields CASSSPGAFAGSPLHF.